A single sample is the source of the 17 T cell receptor beta chains below, sequenced in a study of shared clonotypes between healthy human individuals. Assay: immunoSEQ multiplex PCR; the TCRdb copy retains only in-frame clones and omits some. The data hold millions of clones, with more than 85% observed a single time. The sample consisted of naive CD4+ T cells from PBMCs. Subset of the sample: CD45RA+ positively selected. All receptors derive from a man aged 18 to 29 in good health. Some clones in this sample may be carry-over from other donors' samples.

The chain joins TRBV2 to TRBJ1-3, with no clear D. Germline V gene data show CDR1 as SNHLY and CDR2 as FYNNEI. This CDR3 has 17 amino acids. V lost 6 bases, J lost 1 base, and 19 bases lay in between. The CDR3 region is CASRPPFIHQSGNTIYF. DNA of the CDR3: TGTGCCAGCAGACCCCCCTTCATACACCAGTCTGGAAACACCATATATTTT.

The J gene is TRBJ2-1, the V gene TRBV4-1, with D possibly called TRBD1 or TRBD2 (6 bases each). With 0 bases removed from V and 7 bases from J, the gap between germline ends came to 16 bases. The length of the CDR3 is 16 residues. In germline, CDR1 is MGHRA, CDR2 YSYEKL. CDR3 protein: CASSQDVGGRGNEQFF. CDR3 DNA: TGCGCCAGCAGCCAAGATGTTGGGGGCCGGGGGAATGAGCAGTTCTTC.

The rearrangement uses TRBV5-5 and TRBJ1-2, with D possibly matching TRBD1 (5 bases). Trimming took off 4 bases at V and 9 bases at J, with 19 bases between the two ends. This CDR3 contains 14 residues. The V gene's germline CDR1 is SGHKS and CDR2 YYEKEE (reference sequence). CDR3 DNA: TGTGCCAGCAGCATAGACAGCTGGAAACCCAGCTACACCTTC. It translates to CASSIDSWKPSYTF.

V is TRBV25-1 and J is TRBJ1-2, with D perhaps matching TRBD1 (5 bases). Trimming left V 6 bases short and J 8 bases short, with 16 bases between. The CDR3 has 13 residues. Germline V lookup: CDR1 MGHDK, CDR2 SYGVNS. CDR3 amino acids: CASRSRERRGYTF. As DNA, the CDR3 is TGTGCCAGCAGAAGCAGGGAAAGGCGCGGCTACACCTTC.

The chain carries TRBV7-8 and TRBJ2-1, with TRBD2 as a possible D gene (6 bases). Germline V gene lookup returns CDR1 SGHVS and CDR2 FQNEAQ. With 8 bases removed from V and 8 bases from J, the gap between germline ends came to 22 bases. The CDR3 runs to 15 residues. CDR3 DNA sequence: TGTGCCAGCGGGGGGAGGACTACCCCATCCGATGAGCAGTTCTTC. Its protein is CASGGRTTPSDEQFF.

This clone showed up just once. This chain links TRBV12-2 with TRBJ2-4. TRBV12-2 is classified as a pseudogene. The CDR3 has 9 residues. Here the CDR3 DNA reads TGTGCAAAGGGAAACATTCAGTACTTC. Translation gives CAKGNIQYF.

As to this clone: This CDR3 is also generated by other DNA sequences in the sample. CDR3 sequence: CASSLDGSGTDTQYF. The CDR3, as DNA: TGTGCCAGCAGCTTAGACGGGTCCGGCACAGATACGCAGTATTTT. The rearrangement links TRBV11-3 to TRBJ2-3; D is unclear. Trimming removed 0 bases from V and 1 base from J, with 8 bases in between. The CDR3 is 15 residues long. Germline assignment: CDR1 SGHNT and CDR2 YENEEA.

This rearrangement joins TRBV9 to TRBJ1-2, with 10 bases aligning to TRBD1. CDR1 and CDR2 (germline): SGDLS, YYNGEE. This CDR3 contains 17 residues. Losses at the gene ends were 0 bases for V and 7 bases for J; bases not matched to a gene: 12. The CDR3 is CASSVDPSLTGGVGYTF. CDR3 in DNA: TGTGCCAGCAGCGTAGACCCCTCCCTGACAGGGGGCGTTGGCTACACCTTC.

The genes are TRBV6-1 and TRBJ2-1; D is tentatively TRBD1 or TRBD2 (5 bases each). Germline V gene sequence: CDR1 MNHNS, CDR2 SASEGT. The CDR3 runs to 14 residues. Deletions cut 6 bases from V and 6 bases from J, with 15 bases between. The CDR3 sequence: CASSRGEGSNEQFF. The CDR3 DNA sequence: TGTGCCAGCAGCCGCGGCGAGGGGAGCAATGAGCAGTTCTTC.

The V call is TRBV5-4, the J call TRBJ2-7, with D perhaps TRBD2 (7 bases). This CDR3 region has 16 residues. The germline CDR1 and CDR2 sequences are SGHNT and YYREEE (reference sequence). V was clipped by 2 bases and J by 0 bases, with 15 bases between them. CDR3 nucleotide sequence: TGTGCCAGCAGCTTTGGGGGGGCAGGATCCTCCTACGAGCAGTACTTC. It codes for CASSFGGAGSSYEQYF.

The CDR3 nucleotides read TGTGCCAGCAGTACAGCGGGACTAGCGTACGAGCAGTACTTC. It yields the protein CASSTAGLAYEQYF. The rearrangement uses TRBV6-6 and TRBJ2-7; 10 nucleotides match TRBD2. The length of the CDR3 is 14 residues. Unmatched junction bases numbered 5, after V lost 5 bases and J lost 4 bases. CDR1 MNHNY and CDR2 SVGAGI come from the germline V gene (reference sequence).

The V and J genes are TRBV14 and TRBJ2-5; 8 bases line up with TRBD2. The germline CDR1 and CDR2 sequences are SGHDN and FVKESK. V trimming: 2 bases; J trimming: 4 bases; junction bases outside the gene matches: 3. The CDR3 has 14 residues. The CDR3 sequence is CASSQLAGTETQYF. The CDR3 DNA reads as TGTGCCAGCAGCCAATTAGCGGGAACAGAGACCCAGTACTTC.

This clone was seen more than once but under ten times. V usage is TRBV30 and J usage is TRBJ1-1, with 9 bases identical to TRBD1. The CDR3 contains 15 residues. The V gene end was trimmed by 2 bases and the J gene end by 1 base; junction bases not matched to a gene: 5. Germline CDR1 and CDR2: GTSNPN and SVGIG (reference sequence). The CDR3 bases are TGTGCCTGGAGTAAGTACAGGGGGCAGAACACTGAAGCTTTCTTT. Translation gives CAWSKYRGQNTEAFF. The full variable domain, its missing parts supplied by reference TRBV30 and TRBJ1-1, is SQTIHQWPATLVQPVGSPLSLECTVEGTSNPNLYWYRQAAGRGLQLLFYSVGIGQISSEVPQNLSASRPQDRQFILSSKKLLLSDSGFYLCAWSKYRGQNTEAFFGQGTRLTVV.

The chain combines TRBV30 with TRBJ2-1, with 7 bases that match TRBD2. Germline V CDR1 and CDR2: GTSNPN, SVGIG (reference sequence). V trimming: 3 bases; J trimming: 4 bases; junction bases outside the gene matches: 9. The CDR3 covers 15 residues. The CDR3: CAWRRITGGYNEQFF. CDR3 in DNA: TGTGCCTGGAGACGTATTACCGGGGGGTACAATGAGCAGTTCTTC.

This chain joins TRBV28 and TRBJ1-5, with D perhaps TRBD1 (5 bases). Germline CDR1 is MDHEN and CDR2 is SYDVKM. Trimming left V 10 bases short and J 1 base short, with 14 bases between. The CDR3 loop spans 14 amino acids. The CDR3 DNA is TGTGCCACCCAGGGAGGGATGAGCAATCAGCCCCAGCATTTT. This codes for CATQGGMSNQPQHF. Together with reference TRBV28 and TRBJ1-5, the CDR3 gives the full variable domain: DVKVTQSSRYLVKRTGEKVFLECVQDMDHENMFWYRQDPGLGLRLIYFSYDVKMKEKGDIPEGYSVSREKKERFSLILESASTNQTSMYLCATQGGMSNQPQHFGDGTRLSIL.

The V call is TRBV29-1, the J call TRBJ2-5, with unresolved D. Germline lookup yields CDR1 SQVTM and CDR2 ANQGSEA. The CDR3 length is 13 residues. The V end was cut by 4 bases, the J end by 8 bases, with 17 bases between. The CDR3 nucleotides are TGCAGCGTTGTCCTGGGCCCCCCAGGTACCCAGTACTTC. This translates into CSVVLGPPGTQYF.

This clone was counted between two and nine times. The chain carries TRBV9 and TRBJ1-1, with TRBD1 matching over 8 bases. Germline trimming cut 3 bases from V and 1 base from J; bases unmatched to any gene: 2. Germline V lookup: CDR1 SGDLS, CDR2 YYNGEE. CDR3 length: 14 residues. CDR3 sequence (DNA): TGTGCCAGCAGCGGAGGGACAGGGAACACTGAAGCTTTCTTT. This codes for CASSGGTGNTEAFF.